This record looks at one TCR beta chain sequence and its context. Its target is unknown. The record originates from a study of spatial heterogeneity in lung cancer. Study-level background: Alpha-chain sequences were consistently detected less often than beta-chain sequences. Study-wide results and caveats: More often at tumor resection than at routine follow-up, ubiquitous expanded tumor TCRs were detected in the blood.

A unique molecular identifier was carried by every single TCR cDNA molecule. TCRdb recomputed calls from the 5' RACE reads with MiXCR, one row per CDR3 protein. This sample has 50,000 or so distinct CDR3 sequences; about 12% occur once, and the top ten carry roughly 45%. With 4 bases removed from V and 2 bases from J, the gap between germline ends came to 14 bases. This CDR3 is 15 amino acids long. Germline V gives CDR1 SGHAT, CDR2 FQNNGV. Noted time point: sample taken at primary tumor resection. Extraction of whole RNA from tumor, nontumor lung or frozen PBMC preceded unsorted sequencing. Samples were obtained from about 72 donors, all untreated early-stage non-small cell lung cancer patients.

This sample comprised PBMCs, obtained at surgery. The rearrangement uses TRBV11-2 and TRBJ2-5; the D gene is possibly TRBD1 (5 bases). This receptor was identified in a female donor with early-stage non-small cell lung cancer. The CDR3 DNA sequence: TGTGCCAGCAGCTCAACATGGGGCCCGCAAGAGACCCAGTACTTC. Translating gives CASSSTWGPQETQYF.